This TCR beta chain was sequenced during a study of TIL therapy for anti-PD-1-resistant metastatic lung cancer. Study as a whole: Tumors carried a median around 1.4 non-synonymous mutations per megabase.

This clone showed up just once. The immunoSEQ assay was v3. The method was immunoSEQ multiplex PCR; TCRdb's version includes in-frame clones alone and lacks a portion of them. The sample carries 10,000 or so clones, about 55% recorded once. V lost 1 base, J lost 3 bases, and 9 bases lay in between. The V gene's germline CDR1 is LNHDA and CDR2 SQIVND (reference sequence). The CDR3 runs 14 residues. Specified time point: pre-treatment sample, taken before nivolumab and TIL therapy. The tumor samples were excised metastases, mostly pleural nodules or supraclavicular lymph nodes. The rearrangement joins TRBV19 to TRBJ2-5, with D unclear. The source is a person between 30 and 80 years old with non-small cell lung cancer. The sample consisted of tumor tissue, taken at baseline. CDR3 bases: TGTGCCAGTAGTATAGGTTTGGGCGAAGAGACCCAGTACTTC. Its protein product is CASSIGLGEETQYF.